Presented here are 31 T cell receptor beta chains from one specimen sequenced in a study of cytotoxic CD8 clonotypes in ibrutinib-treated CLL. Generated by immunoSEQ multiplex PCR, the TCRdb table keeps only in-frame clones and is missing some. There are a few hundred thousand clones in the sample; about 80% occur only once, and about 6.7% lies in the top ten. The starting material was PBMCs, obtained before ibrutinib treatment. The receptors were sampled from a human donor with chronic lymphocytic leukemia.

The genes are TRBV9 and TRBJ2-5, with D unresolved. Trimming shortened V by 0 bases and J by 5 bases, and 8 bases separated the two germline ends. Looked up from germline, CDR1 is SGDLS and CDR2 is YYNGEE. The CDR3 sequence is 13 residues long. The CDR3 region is CASSVDTGETQYF. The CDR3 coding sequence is TGTGCCAGCAGCGTAGATACCGGGGAGACCCAGTACTTC.

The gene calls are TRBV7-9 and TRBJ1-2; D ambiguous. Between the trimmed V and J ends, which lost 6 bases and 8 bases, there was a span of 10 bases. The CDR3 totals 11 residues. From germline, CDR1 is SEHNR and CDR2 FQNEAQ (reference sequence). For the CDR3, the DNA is TGTGCCAGCAGAAGGCTCGAGGGCTACACCTTC. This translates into CASRRLEGYTF.

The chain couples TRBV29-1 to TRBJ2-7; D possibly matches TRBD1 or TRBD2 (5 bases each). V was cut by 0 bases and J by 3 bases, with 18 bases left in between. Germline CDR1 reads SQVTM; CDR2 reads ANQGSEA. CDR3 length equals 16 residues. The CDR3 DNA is TGCAGCGTTGAAGAGCTATTGGGGGTCCGGGGCTACGAGCAGTACTTC. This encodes CSVEELLGVRGYEQYF.

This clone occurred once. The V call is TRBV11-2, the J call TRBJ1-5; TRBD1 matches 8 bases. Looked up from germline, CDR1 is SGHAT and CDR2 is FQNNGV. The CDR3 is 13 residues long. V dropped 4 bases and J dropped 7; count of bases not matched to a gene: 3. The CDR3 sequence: CASSSDRGQPQHF. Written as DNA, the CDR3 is TGTGCCAGCAGCTCCGACAGGGGCCAGCCCCAGCATTTT.

The CDR3 nucleotides are TGCGCCAGCAGCCAAGCGCGGGAGGCTCGAACCGGGGAGCTGTTTTTT. This translates into CASSQAREARTGELFF. The chain recombines TRBV4-1 with TRBJ2-2; 8 bases agree with TRBD2. Germline V gene lookup returns CDR1 MGHRA and CDR2 YSYEKL. CDR3 size: 16 residues. V shed 1 base and J 5 bases; nucleotides not matched to a gene: 6.

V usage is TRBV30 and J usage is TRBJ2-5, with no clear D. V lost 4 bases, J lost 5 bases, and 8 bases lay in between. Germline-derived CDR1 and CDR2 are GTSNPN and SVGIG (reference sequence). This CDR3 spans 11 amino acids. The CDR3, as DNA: TGTGCCTGGAACGTGGGGGAGACCCAGTACTTC. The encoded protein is CAWNVGETQYF.

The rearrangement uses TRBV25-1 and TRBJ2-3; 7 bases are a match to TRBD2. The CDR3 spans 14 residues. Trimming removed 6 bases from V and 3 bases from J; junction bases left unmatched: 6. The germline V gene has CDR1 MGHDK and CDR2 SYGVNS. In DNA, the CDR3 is TGTGCCAGCAGGGGGATCGGGAGGACAGATACGCAGTATTTT. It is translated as CASRGIGRTDTQYF.

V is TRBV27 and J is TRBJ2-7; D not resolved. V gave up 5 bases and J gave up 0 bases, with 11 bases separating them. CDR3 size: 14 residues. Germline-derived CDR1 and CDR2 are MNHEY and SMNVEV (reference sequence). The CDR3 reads CASSQWQSSYEQYF. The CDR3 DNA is TGTGCCAGCAGTCAGTGGCAGAGCTCCTACGAGCAGTACTTC.

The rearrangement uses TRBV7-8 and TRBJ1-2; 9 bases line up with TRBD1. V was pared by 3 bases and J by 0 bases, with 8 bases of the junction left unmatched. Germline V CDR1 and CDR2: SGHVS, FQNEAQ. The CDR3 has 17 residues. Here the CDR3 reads CASSLGQGVGANYGYTF. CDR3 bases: TGTGCCAGCAGCTTGGGACAGGGTGTCGGAGCTAACTATGGCTACACCTTC. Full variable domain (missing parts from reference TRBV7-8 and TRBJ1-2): GAGVSQSPRYKVAKRGQDVALRCDPISGHVSLFWYQQALGQGPEFLTYFQNEAQLDKSGLPSDRFFAERPEGSVSTLKIQRTQQEDSAVYLCASSLGQGVGANYGYTFGSGTRLTVV.

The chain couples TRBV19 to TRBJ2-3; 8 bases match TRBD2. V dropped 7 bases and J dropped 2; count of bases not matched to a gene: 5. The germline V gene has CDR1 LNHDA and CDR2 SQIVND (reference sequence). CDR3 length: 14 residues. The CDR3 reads CASNQRENTDTQYF. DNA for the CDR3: TGTGCCAGTAATCAGCGGGAGAACACAGATACGCAGTATTTT.

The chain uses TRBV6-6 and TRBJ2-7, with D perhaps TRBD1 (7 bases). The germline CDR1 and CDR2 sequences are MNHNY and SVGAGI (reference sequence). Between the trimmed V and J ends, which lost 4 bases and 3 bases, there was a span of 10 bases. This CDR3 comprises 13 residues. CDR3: CASSWRDSYEQYF. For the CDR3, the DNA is TGTGCCAGCAGTTGGCGGGACAGCTACGAGCAGTACTTC.

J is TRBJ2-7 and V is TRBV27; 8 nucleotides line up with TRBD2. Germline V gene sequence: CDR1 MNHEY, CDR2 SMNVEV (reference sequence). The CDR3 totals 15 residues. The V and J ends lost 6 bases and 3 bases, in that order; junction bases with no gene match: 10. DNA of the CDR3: TGTGCCAGCAGAATGAAAACTAGCGGAAACTACGAGCAGTACTTC. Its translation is CASRMKTSGNYEQYF.

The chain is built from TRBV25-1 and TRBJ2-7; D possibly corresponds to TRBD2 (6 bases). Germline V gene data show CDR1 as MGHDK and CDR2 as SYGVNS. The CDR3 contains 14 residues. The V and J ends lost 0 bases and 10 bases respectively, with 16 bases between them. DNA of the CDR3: TGTGCCAGCAGTGAATATGTCTACGGGAGTCCTCAGTACTTC. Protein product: CASSEYVYGSPQYF.

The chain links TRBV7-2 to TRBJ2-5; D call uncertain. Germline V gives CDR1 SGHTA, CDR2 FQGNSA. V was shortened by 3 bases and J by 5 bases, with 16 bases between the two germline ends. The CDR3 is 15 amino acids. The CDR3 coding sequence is TGTGCCAGCAGCTTGGCGCGGATTCGGTTGGAGACCCAGTACTTC. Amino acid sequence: CASSLARIRLETQYF.

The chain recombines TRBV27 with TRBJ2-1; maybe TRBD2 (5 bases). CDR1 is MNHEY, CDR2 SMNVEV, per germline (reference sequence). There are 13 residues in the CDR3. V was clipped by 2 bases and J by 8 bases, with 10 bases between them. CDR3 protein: CASSLGLAYEQFF. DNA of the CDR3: TGTGCCAGCAGTTTAGGGCTAGCATATGAGCAGTTCTTC.

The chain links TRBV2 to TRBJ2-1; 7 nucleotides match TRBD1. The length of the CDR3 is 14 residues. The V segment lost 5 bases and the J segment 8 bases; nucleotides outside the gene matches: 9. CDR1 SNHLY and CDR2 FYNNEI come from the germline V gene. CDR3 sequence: CASSQTHRGDEQFF. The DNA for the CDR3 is TGTGCCAGCAGTCAAACCCACAGGGGAGATGAGCAGTTCTTC.

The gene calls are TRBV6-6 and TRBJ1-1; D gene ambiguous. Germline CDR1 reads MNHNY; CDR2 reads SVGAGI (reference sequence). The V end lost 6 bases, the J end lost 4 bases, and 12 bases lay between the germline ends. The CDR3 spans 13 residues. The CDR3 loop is CASRDRRATEAFF. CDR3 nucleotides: TGTGCCAGCAGGGATAGGAGGGCCACTGAAGCTTTCTTT.

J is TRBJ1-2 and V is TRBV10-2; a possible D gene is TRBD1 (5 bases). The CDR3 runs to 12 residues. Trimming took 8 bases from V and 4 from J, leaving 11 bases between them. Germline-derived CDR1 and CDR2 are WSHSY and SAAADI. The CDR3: CASGWGSYGYTF. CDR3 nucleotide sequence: TGCGCCAGCGGGTGGGGGTCCTATGGCTACACCTTC.

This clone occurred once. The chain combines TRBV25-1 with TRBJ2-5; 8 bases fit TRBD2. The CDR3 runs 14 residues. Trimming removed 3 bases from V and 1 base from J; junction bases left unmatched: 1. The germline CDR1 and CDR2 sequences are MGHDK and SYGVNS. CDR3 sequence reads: CASSDGLAQETQYF. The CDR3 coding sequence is TGTGCCAGCAGTGATGGACTAGCCCAAGAGACCCAGTACTTC.

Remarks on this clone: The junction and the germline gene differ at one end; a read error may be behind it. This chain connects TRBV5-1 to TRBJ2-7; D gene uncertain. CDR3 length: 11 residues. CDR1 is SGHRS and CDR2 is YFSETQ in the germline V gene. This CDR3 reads CASSLGASLRW. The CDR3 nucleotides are TGCGCCAGCAGCTTGGGGGCCAGCCTAAGGTGG.

Here the CDR3 reads CSVVIVTGELFF. CDR3 coding DNA: TGCAGCGTTGTCATTGTCACCGGGGAGCTGTTTTTT. The chain has TRBV29-1 and TRBJ2-2; D uncertain. The CDR3 loop spans 12 amino acids. The V gene's germline CDR1 is SQVTM and CDR2 ANQGSEA. The V end was cut by 4 bases, the J end by 4 bases, with 7 bases between.

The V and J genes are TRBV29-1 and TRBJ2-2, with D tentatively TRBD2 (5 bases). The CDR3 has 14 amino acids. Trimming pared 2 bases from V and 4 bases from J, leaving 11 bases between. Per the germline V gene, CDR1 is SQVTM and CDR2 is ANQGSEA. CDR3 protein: CSVEIETTTGELFF. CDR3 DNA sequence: TGCAGCGTTGAAATCGAGACTACCACCGGGGAGCTGTTTTTT.

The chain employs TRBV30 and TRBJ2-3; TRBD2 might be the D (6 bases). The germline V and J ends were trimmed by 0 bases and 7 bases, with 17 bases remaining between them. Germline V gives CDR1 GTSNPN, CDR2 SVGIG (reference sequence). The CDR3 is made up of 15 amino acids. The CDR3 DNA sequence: TGTGCCTGGAGTGTAATCGGGGGAATGGAGTATACGCAGTATTTT. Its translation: CAWSVIGGMEYTQYF.

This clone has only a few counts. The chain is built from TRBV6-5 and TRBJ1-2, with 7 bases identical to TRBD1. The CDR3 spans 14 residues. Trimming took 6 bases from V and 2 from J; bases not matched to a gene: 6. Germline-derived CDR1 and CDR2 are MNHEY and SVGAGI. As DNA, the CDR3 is TGTGCCAGCAGAGCTACAGGGGCGAACTATGGCTACACCTTC. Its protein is CASRATGANYGYTF.

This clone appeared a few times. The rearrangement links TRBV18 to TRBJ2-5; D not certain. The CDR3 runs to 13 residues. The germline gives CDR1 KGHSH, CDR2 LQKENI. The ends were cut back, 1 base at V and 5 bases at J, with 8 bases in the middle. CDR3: CASSPLEMETQYF. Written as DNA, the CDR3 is TGTGCCAGCTCACCACTCGAGATGGAGACCCAGTACTTC.

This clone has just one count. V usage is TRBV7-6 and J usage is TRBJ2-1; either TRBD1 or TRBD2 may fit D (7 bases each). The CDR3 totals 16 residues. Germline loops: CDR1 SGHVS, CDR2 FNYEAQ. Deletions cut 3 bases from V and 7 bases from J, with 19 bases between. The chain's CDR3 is CASSLGSGGVRNEQFF. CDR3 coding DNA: TGTGCCAGCAGCTTGGGCTCAGGGGGGGTTCGGAATGAGCAGTTCTTC.

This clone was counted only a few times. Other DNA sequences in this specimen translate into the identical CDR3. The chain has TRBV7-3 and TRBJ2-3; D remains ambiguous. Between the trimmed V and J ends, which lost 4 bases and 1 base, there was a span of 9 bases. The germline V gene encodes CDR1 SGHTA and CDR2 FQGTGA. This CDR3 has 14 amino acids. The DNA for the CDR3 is TGTGCCAGCAGCTCAACTGCGGGCACAGATACGCAGTATTTT. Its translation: CASSSTAGTDTQYF.

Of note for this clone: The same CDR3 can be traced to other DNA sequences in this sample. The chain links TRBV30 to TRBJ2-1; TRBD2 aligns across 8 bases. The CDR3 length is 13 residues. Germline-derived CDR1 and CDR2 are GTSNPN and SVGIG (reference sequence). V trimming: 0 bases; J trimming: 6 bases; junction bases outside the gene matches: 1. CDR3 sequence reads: CAWSVRGGNEQFF. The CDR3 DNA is TGTGCCTGGAGTGTCCGGGGGGGCAATGAGCAGTTCTTC.

The CDR3 coding sequence is TGCGCCAGCAGCCAAGATCACGGAGGGGGCGTGAGCGGGGAGCTGTTTTTT. This codes for CASSQDHGGGVSGELFF. This chain links TRBV4-3 with TRBJ2-2; D is possibly TRBD1 (7 bases). The CDR3 is 17 residues long. V was trimmed by 0 bases and J by 7 bases, leaving 18 bases between them. CDR1 is LGHNA, CDR2 YSLEER, per germline.

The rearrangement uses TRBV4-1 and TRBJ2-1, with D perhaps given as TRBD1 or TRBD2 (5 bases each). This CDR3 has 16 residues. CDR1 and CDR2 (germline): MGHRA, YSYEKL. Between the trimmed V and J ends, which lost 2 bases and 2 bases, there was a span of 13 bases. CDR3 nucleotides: TGCGCCAGCAGCCAACCGGGGCTAAATACCTACAATGAGCAGTTCTTC. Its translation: CASSQPGLNTYNEQFF.

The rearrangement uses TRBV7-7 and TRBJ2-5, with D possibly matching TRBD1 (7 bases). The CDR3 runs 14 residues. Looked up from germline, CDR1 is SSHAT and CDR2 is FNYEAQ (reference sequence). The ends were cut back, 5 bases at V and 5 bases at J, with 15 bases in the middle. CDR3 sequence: CASSTGQEGETQYF. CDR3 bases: TGTGCCAGCAGCACTGGACAGGAGGGGGAGACCCAGTACTTC.